The rows below give T cell receptor beta chains drawn from one sample of a study of long-term antiretroviral therapy in people with HIV. TCRdb keeps only in-frame clones here, not all; method: immunoSEQ multiplex PCR. The table lists 18,000 or so clones, 78% of them singletons. The sequenced sample was unsorted PBMCs, obtained at the start of antiretroviral therapy, before treatment. The receptor source for this set is a woman aged 40 to 49 with HIV. The CDR3 runs from the conserved cysteine through the conserved F or W. The D gene is left open where the match is weak. Some rows have no size entry. The others give once, few or many, or a class for an expanded clone.

v_call,d_call,cdr3_length,j_call,clone_size,cdr3_nt,cdr3_aa
TRBV18,NA,16,TRBJ2-6,NA,TGTGCCAGCTCACCAAGTCAGAGTTCTGGGGCCAACGTCCTGACTTTC,CASSPSQSSGANVLTF
TRBV7-2,NA,14,TRBJ1-1,NA,TGTGCCAGCAGCTTAAAGGGTGTGGACACTGAAGCTTTCTTT,CASSLKGVDTEAFF
TRBV7-3,TRBD1,16,TRBJ2-2,NA,TGTGCCAGCAGCTTAGTGGACAGGGTTTACACCGGGGAGCTGTTTTTT,CASSLVDRVYTGELFF
TRBV6-5,NA,15,TRBJ1-5,NA,TGTGCCAGCCGCAAGGGGGGAGGGGCCGGTCAGCCCCAGCATTTT,CASRKGGGAGQPQHF
TRBV6-6,NA,13,TRBJ2-2,NA,TGTGCCAGCAGAGGATCCTCGGCCGGGGAGCTGTTTTTT,CASRGSSAGELFF
TRBV4-3,NA,12,TRBJ2-3,NA,TGCGCCAGCAGCCAAGTTGAGGGTCCGCAGTATTTT,CASSQVEGPQYF
TRBV7-3,TRBD1,15,TRBJ1-2,NA,TGTGCCAGCAGCGGTGGGCAGGGGGAGAACTATGGCTACACCTTC,CASSGGQGENYGYTF
TRBV14,NA,10,TRBJ2-5,NA,TGTGCCAGCAGCCAAGAGACCCAGTACTTC,CASSQETQYF
TRBV28,TRBD2,16,TRBJ2-7,NA,TGTGCCAGCAGCCCCCGGACTAGCGGGGACCCCTACGAGCAGTACTTC,CASSPRTSGDPYEQYF
TRBV30,TRBD1,14,TRBJ1-1,once,TGTGCCTGGAGTGTCGGGACAGCAAGCCCTGAAGCTTTCTTT,CAWSVGTASPEAFF
TRBV4-3,NA,15,TRBJ2-2,NA,TGCGCCAGCAGCCAAGATTGGGGCGTAAGCGGGGAGCTGTTTTTT,CASSQDWGVSGELFF